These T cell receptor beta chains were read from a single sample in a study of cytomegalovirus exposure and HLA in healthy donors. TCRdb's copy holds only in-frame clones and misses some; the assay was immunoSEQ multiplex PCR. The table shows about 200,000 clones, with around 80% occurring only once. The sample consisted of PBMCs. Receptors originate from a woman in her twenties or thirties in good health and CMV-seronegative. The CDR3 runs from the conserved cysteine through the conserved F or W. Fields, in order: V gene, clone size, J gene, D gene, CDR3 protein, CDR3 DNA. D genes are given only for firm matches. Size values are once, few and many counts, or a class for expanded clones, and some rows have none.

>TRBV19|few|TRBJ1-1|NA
CATRGYTEAFF
TGTGCCACCAGGGGATACACTGAAGCTTTCTTT
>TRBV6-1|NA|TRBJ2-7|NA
CASSEQDSARRSYEQYF
TGTGCCAGCAGTGAACAGGATTCCGCCCGCCGCTCCTACGAGCAGTACTTC
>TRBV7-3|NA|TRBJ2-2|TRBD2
CASSREAGGTGELFF
TGTGCCAGCAGCCGGGAAGCGGGGGGTACCGGGGAGCTGTTTTTT
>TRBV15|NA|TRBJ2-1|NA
CATSRDSSLGYNEQFF
TGTGCCACCAGCAGAGATTCTAGCCTGGGGTACAATGAGCAGTTCTTC
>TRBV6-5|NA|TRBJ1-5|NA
CASSYSSGVQPQHF
TGTGCCAGCAGTTACTCGTCAGGGGTTCAGCCCCAGCATTTT
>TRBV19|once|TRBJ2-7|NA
CASSSPQQTYEQYF
TGTGCCAGTAGTTCCCCTCAGCAGACTTACGAGCAGTACTTC
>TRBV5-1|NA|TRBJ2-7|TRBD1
CASSSTDRERRQGIGEQYF
TGCGCCAGCAGCTCCACCGACAGGGAAAGGCGGCAAGGTATTGGGGAGCAGTACTTC
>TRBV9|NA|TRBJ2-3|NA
CASSNRQTRSTDTQYF
TGTGCCAGCAGCAACCGACAGACCCGTAGCACAGATACGCAGTATTTT
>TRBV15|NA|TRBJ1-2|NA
CATSTPSGVGGYTF
TGTGCCACCAGCACTCCCTCAGGGGTGGGGGGCTACACCTTC
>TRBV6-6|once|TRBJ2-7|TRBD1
CASADRVEQYF
TGTGCCAGCGCGGACAGGGTCGAGCAGTACTTC
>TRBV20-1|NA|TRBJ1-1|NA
CSAQGDTEAFF
TGCAGTGCGCAAGGGGACACTGAAGCTTTCTTT
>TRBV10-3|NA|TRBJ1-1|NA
CAISEMAGEMNTEAFF
TGTGCCATCAGTGAGATGGCAGGCGAAATGAACACTGAAGCTTTCTTT
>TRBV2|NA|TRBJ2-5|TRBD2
CASSEGSFSGNLETQYF
TGTGCCAGCAGTGAAGGTAGTTTTAGCGGGAACCTAGAGACCCAGTACTTC
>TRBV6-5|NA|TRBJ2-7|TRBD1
CASTKRTGVQYF
TGTGCCAGCACCAAGAGGACAGGGGTTCAGTACTTC
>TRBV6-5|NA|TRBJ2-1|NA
CASSPPMGVDNEQFF
TGTGCCAGCAGTCCCCCTATGGGAGTTGACAATGAGCAGTTCTTC
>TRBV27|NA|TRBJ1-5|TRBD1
CASSFRQGSNQPQHF
TGTGCCAGCAGTTTTAGACAGGGCAGCAATCAGCCCCAGCATTTT
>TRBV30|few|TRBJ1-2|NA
CAWGQGYGYTF
TGTGCCTGGGGCCAGGGATATGGCTACACCTTC
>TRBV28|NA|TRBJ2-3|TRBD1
CASSTQGVGADTQYF
TGTGCCAGCAGCACCCAGGGGGTCGGTGCAGATACGCAGTATTTT
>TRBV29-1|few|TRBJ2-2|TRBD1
CSVEVATGQGASGELFF
TGCAGCGTTGAAGTAGCCACCGGACAGGGGGCCTCCGGGGAGCTGTTTTTT
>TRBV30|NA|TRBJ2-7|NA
CAWGQDSTSEQYF
TGTGCCTGGGGCCAGGACAGCACCTCCGAGCAGTACTTC
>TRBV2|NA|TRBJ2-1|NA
CASKNGNEQFF
TGTGCCAGCAAAAACGGCAATGAGCAGTTCTTC
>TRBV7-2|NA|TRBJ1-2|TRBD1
CASSFRTGDYGYTF
TGTGCCAGCAGCTTCCGGACAGGGGACTATGGCTACACCTTC
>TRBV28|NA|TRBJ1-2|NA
CATETGHYGYTF
TGTGCCACCGAGACGGGTCACTATGGCTACACCTTC
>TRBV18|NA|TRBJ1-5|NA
CASSPKTGGSNQPQHF
TGTGCCAGCTCACCAAAAACAGGTGGTAGCAATCAGCCCCAGCATTTT
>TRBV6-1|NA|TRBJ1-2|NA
CASSEALGAYYGYTF
TGTGCCAGCAGTGAAGCTCTGGGGGCTTACTATGGCTACACCTTC
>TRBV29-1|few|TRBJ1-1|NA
CSVGLGTLNTEAFF
TGCAGCGTTGGATTGGGGACACTGAACACTGAAGCTTTCTTT
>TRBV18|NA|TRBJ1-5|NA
CASSTRQTGQPQHF
TGTGCCAGCTCAACAAGACAGACAGGACAGCCCCAGCATTTT
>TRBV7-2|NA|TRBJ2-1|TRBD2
CASSLYLAGSGHNEQFF
TGTGCCAGCAGCTTATATCTAGCGGGTAGTGGACACAATGAGCAGTTCTTC